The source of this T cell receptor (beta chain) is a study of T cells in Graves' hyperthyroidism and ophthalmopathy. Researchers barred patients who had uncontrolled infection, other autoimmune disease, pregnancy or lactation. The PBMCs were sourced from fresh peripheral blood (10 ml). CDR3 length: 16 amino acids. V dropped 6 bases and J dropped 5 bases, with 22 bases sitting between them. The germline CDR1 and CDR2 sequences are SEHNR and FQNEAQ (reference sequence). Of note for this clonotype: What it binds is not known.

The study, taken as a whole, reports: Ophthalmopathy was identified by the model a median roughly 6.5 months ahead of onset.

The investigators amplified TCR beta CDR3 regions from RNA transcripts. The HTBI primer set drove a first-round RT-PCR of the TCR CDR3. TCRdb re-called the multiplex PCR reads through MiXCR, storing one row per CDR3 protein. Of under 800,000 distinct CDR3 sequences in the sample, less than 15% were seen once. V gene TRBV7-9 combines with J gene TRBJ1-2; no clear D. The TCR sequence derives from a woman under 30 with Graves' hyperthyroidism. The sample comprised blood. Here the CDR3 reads CASSPRGSPIRYGYTF. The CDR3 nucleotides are TGTGCCAGCAGTCCCCGGGGAAGCCCTATTCGGTATGGCTACACCTTC.